This paragraph reports one TCR beta chain. Its antigen is not identified. Both 60 Vbeta primers and 13 Jbeta primers went into the PCR. The assay was immunoSEQ multiplex PCR, and TCRdb's table has in-frame clones only and misses some. This table holds 110,000 or so clones, roughly 71% found once. The CDR3 extends over 11 amino acids. Germline assignment: CDR1 PRHDT and CDR2 FYEKMQ (reference sequence). The germline V and J ends were trimmed by 6 bases and 3 bases, with 5 bases remaining between them. This sample stems from a study of cytomegalovirus exposure and HLA in healthy donors. Study observations and caveats: TCR beta sequences numbering fewer than 20,000 were associated with HLA alleles at 0.05 false discovery rate in a later analysis.

The receptor was isolated from a woman in her thirties or forties in good health and CMV-seropositive. The V call is TRBV13, the J call TRBJ2-5; D unclear. Sequenced sample: PBMCs. The CDR3 region is CASSGKETQYF. CDR3 nucleotide sequence: TGTGCCAGCAGTGGCAAAGAGACCCAGTACTTC.